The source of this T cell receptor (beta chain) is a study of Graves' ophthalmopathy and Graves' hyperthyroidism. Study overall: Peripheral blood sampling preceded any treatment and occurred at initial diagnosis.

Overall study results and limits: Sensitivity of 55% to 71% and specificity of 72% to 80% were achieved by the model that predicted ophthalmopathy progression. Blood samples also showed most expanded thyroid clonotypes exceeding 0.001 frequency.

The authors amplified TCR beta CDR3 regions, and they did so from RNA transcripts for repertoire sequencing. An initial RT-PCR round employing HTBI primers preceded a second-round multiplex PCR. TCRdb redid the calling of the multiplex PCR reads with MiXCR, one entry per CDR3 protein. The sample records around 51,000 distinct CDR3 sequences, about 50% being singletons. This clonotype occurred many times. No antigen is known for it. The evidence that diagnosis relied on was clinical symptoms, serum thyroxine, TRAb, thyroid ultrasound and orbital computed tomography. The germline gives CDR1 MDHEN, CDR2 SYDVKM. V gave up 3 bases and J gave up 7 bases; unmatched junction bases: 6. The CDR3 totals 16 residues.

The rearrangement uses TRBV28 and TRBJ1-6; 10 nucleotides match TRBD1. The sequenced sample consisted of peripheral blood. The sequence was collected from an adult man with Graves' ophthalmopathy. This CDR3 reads CASSFQSTGGNSPLHF. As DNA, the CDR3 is TGTGCCAGCAGTTTCCAATCGACAGGGGGCAATTCACCCCTCCACTTT.